These 9 T cell receptor beta chains were all obtained from the same sample, sequenced in a study of shared T cell receptors in the human thymus. Assay used: immunoSEQ multiplex PCR; TCRdb lists only in-frame clones, some missing. The sample yields hundreds of thousands of clones, roughly 86% seen once. This sample was also put to use in a study of human thymus T cells.

The source material was thymocytes. Source of these receptors: a boy in the first two years of life with a congenital heart defect.

J is TRBJ1-2 and V is TRBV5-6; 8 bases are a match to TRBD1. V trimming: 4 bases; J trimming: 4 bases; junction bases outside the gene matches: 3. From germline, CDR1 is SGHDT and CDR2 YYEEEE. The CDR3 extends over 13 amino acids. DNA for the CDR3: TGTGCCAGCAGCCCAGGGACAGGCTATGGCTACACCTTC. Its protein is CASSPGTGYGYTF. The full variable domain, with the rest looked up from reference TRBV5-6 and TRBJ1-2, is DAGVTQSPTHLIKTRGQQVTLRCSPKSGHDTVSWYQQALGQGPQFIFQYYEEEERQRGNFPDRFSGHQFPNYSSELNVNALLLGDSALYLCASSPGTGYGYTFGSGTRLTVV.

The chain carries TRBV15 and TRBJ2-5; possible D gene TRBD1, 5 bases. The better agreement between TRBJ2-7 and the DNA end casts doubt on the J call. CDR3 size: 16 residues. In germline, CDR1 is LNHNV, CDR2 YYDKDF (reference sequence). Here the CDR3 reads CATSEKASGPSYEQYF. In DNA, the CDR3 is TGTGCCACCAGTGAAAAGGCCTCAGGGCCATCCTACGAGCAGTACTTC.

In DNA, the CDR3 is TGCAGCGTTTTACAGGGGCACGGCTACACCTTC. This gives the protein CSVLQGHGYTF. J is TRBJ1-2 and V is TRBV29-1; the match to TRBD1 covers 7 bases. Germline V gene data show CDR1 as SQVTM and CDR2 as ANQGSEA. V shed 5 bases, J shed 8 bases, and the junction held 5 bases outside the gene matches. The CDR3 extends over 11 amino acids.

The rearrangement uses TRBV4-1 and TRBJ2-7, with 13 bases matching TRBD2. The CDR3 runs to 16 residues. J gave up 2 bases and V 6 bases, and 7 bases lay outside the gene matches. Germline-derived CDR1 and CDR2 are MGHRA and YSYEKL. CDR3 in DNA: TGCGCCAGCAGGCCACTAGCGGGAGGGGGGCCCTACGAGCAGTACTTC. Amino acid sequence: CASRPLAGGGPYEQYF.

The chain combines TRBV29-1 with TRBJ2-1; D is uncertain. The CDR3 covers 13 residues. Germline-derived CDR1 and CDR2 are SQVTM and ANQGSEA. With 4 bases removed from V and 5 bases from J, the gap between germline ends came to 12 bases. DNA of the CDR3: TGCAGCGTTGTAGGAGTAAGAGACAATGAGCAGTTCTTC. The encoded protein is CSVVGVRDNEQFF.

The J gene is TRBJ2-7, the V gene TRBV15; TRBD2 aligns across 7 bases. V lost 8 bases, J lost 7 bases, and 5 bases stayed unmatched. Per germline, CDR1 LNHNV and CDR2 YYDKDF (reference sequence). This CDR3 spans 11 amino acids. The CDR3: CATRWEGEQYF. CDR3 DNA sequence: TGTGCCACCCGGTGGGAGGGGGAGCAGTACTTC.

This chain links TRBV6-5 with TRBJ1-1; D is uncertain. CDR1 MNHEY and CDR2 SVGAGI come from the germline V gene. The CDR3 loop spans 16 amino acids. With 2 bases removed from V and 4 bases from J, the gap between germline ends came to 17 bases. The CDR3 is CASSYLSPPGSTEAFF. CDR3 DNA: TGTGCCAGCAGTTACCTCAGCCCCCCGGGTAGCACTGAAGCTTTCTTT.

The table lists this clone with a count of one. The CDR3 sequence is CASSFITRSPLHF. CDR3 bases: TGTGCCAGCAGTTTCATTACCCGGTCACCCCTCCACTTT. This chain joins TRBV27 and TRBJ1-6; D unclear. V lost 3 bases, J lost 10 bases, and 10 bases lay in between. The germline V gene encodes CDR1 MNHEY and CDR2 SMNVEV (reference sequence). The CDR3 is made up of 13 amino acids.

The chain recombines TRBV14 with TRBJ1-1, with 8 positions matching TRBD1. V dropped 4 bases and J dropped 2; count of bases not matched to a gene: 15. The CDR3 consists of 18 residues. Looked up from germline, CDR1 is SGHDN and CDR2 is FVKESK. The CDR3 bases are TGTGCCAGCAGCCCAGGGGGCAGGGGACTATCCAAAAACACTGAAGCTTTCTTT. Residues: CASSPGGRGLSKNTEAFF.